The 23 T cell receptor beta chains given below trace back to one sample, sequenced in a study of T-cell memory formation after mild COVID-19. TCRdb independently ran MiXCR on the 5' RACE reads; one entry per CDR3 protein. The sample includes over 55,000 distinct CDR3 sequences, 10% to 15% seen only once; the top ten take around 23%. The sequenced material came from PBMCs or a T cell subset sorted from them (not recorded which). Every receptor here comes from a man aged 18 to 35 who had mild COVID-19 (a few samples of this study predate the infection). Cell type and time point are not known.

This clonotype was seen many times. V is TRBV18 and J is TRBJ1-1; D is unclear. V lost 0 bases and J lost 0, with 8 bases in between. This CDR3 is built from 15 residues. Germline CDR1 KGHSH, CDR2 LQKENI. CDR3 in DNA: TGTGCCAGCTCACCACCCTTAGGGCTGAACACTGAAGCTTTCTTT. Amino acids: CASSPPLGLNTEAFF.

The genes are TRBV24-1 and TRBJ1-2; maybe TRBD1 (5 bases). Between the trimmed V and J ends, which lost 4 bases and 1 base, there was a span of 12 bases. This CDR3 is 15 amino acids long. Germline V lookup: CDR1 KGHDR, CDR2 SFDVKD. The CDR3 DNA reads TGTGCCACCAGTGAATCGGGACGGAGTAACTATGGCTACACCTTC. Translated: CATSESGRSNYGYTF.

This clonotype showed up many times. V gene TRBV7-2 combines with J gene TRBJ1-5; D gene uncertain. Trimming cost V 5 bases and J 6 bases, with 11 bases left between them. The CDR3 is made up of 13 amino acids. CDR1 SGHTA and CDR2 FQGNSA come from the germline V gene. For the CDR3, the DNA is TGTGCCAGCAGCCGGCAAAGGGTTCAGCCCCAGCATTTT. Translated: CASSRQRVQPQHF.

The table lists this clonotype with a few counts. CDR3 in DNA: TGTGCCAGCTCACTCGACCGACTATCTATAGATACGCAGTATTTT. Its translation is CASSLDRLSIDTQYF. V gene TRBV18 combines with J gene TRBJ2-3; tentative D call: TRBD2 (5 bases). From germline, CDR1 is KGHSH and CDR2 LQKENI. The V end lost 4 bases, the J end lost 5 bases, and 16 bases lay between the germline ends. CDR3 length equals 15 residues.

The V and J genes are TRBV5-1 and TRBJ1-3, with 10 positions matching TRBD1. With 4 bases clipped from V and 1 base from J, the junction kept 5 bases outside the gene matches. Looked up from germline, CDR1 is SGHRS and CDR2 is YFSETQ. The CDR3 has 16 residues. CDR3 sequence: CASSGDRGFSGNTIYF. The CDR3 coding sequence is TGCGCCAGCAGCGGGGACAGGGGTTTTTCTGGAAACACCATATATTTT.

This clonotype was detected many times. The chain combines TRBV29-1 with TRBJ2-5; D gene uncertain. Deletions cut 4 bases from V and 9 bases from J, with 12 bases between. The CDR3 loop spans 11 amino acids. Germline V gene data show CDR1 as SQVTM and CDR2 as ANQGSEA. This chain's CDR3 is CSVVSIRAQYF. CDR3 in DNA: TGCAGCGTTGTAAGCATCCGGGCCCAGTACTTC.

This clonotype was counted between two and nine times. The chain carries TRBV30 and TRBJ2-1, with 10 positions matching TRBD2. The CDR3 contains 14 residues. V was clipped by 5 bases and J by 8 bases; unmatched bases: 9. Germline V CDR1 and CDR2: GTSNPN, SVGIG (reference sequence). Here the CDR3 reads CAWAAGGSPYEQFF. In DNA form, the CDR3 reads TGTGCCTGGGCAGCGGGGGGGTCTCCGTATGAGCAGTTCTTC.

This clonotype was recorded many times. The CDR3 DNA sequence: TGTGCCAGCAGTCCCGATGCCTACGAGCAGTACTTC. The encoded protein is CASSPDAYEQYF. This chain uses TRBV6-6 with TRBJ2-7; no firm D call. The V and J ends lost 5 bases and 2 bases respectively, with 7 bases between them. The CDR3 has 12 residues. Germline V lookup: CDR1 MNHNY, CDR2 SVGAGI (reference sequence).

CDR3 region: CASSQVDLVTYNEQFF. The CDR3 DNA follows: TGCGCCAGCAGCCAAGTCGACCTTGTCACCTACAATGAGCAGTTCTTC. The chain links TRBV4-1 to TRBJ2-1; no definite D call. Trimming took 1 base from V and 2 from J, leaving 12 bases between them. Germline CDR1 is MGHRA and CDR2 is YSYEKL. This CDR3 spans 16 amino acids.

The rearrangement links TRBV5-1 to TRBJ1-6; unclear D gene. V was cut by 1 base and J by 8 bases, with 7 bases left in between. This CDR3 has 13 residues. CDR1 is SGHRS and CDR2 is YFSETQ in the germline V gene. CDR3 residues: CASSLKADSPLHF. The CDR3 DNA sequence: TGCGCCAGCAGCTTGAAGGCAGATTCACCCCTCCACTTT.

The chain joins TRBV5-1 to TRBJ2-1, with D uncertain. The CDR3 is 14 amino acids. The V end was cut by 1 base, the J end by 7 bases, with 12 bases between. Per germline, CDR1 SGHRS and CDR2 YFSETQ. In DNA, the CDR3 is TGCGCCAGCAGCTTGTCGCTCATGGGGAATGAGCAGTTCTTC. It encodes CASSLSLMGNEQFF.

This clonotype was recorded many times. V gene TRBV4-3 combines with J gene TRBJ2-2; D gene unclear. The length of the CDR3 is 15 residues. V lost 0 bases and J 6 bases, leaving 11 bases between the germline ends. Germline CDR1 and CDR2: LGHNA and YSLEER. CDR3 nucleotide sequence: TGCGCCAGCAGCCAAGATCTGGAGTTTTCCGGGGAGCTGTTTTTT. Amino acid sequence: CASSQDLEFSGELFF.

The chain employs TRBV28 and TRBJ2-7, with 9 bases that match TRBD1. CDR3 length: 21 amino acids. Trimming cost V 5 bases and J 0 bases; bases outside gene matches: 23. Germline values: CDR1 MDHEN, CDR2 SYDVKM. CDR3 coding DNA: TGTGCCAGCAGTCCATACCCCGACAGGGGGACGAGACTCTTCAGCTCCTACGAGCAGTACGTC. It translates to CASSPYPDRGTRLFSSYEQYV.

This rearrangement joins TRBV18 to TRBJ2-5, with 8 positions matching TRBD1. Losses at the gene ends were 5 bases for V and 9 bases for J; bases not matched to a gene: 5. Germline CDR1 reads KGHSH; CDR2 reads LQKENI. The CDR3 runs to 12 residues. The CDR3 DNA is TGTGCCAGCTCAGAGGACAGGGTGGCCCAGTACTTC. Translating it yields CASSEDRVAQYF.

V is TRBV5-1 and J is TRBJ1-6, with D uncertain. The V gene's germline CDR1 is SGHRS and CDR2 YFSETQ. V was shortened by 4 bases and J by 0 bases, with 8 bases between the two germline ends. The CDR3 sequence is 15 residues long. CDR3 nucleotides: TGCGCCAGCAGCGAACAGAGCTCCTATAATTCACCCCTCCACTTT. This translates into CASSEQSSYNSPLHF.

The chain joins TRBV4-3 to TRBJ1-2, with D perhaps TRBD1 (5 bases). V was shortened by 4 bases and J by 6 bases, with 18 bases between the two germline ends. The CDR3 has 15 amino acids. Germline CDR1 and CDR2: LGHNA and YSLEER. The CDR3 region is CASSLLPGPFDGYTF. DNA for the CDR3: TGCGCCAGCAGCCTCCTACCAGGGCCCTTTGATGGCTACACCTTC.

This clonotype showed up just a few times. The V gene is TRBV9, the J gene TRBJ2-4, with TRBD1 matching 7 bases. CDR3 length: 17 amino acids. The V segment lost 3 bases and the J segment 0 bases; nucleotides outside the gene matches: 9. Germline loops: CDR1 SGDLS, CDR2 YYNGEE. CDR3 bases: TGTGCCAGCAGCGCTGGGTGGGGGACAGTAGCCAAAAACATTCAGTACTTC. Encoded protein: CASSAGWGTVAKNIQYF.

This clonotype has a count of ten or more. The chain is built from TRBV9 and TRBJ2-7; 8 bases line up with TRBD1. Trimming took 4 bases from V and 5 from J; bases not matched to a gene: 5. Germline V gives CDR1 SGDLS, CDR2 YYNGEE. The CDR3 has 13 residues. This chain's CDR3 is CASSPNRGNEQYF. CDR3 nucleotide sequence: TGTGCCAGCAGCCCTAACAGGGGGAACGAGCAGTACTTC.

CDR3 sequence reads: CASSRELNQPQHF. The DNA for the CDR3 is TGTGCCAGCAGCCGCGAATTGAATCAGCCCCAGCATTTT. This chain joins TRBV7-2 and TRBJ1-5; D is unresolved. The CDR3 is made up of 13 amino acids. Germline V gene sequence: CDR1 SGHTA, CDR2 FQGNSA. Trimming removed 5 bases from V and 4 bases from J, with 9 bases in between.

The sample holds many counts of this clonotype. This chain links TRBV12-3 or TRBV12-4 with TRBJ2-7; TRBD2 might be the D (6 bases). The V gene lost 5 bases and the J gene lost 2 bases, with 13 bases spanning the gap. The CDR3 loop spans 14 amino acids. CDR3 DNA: TGTGCCAGCAGTCCCGGGACTTACCCCTACGAGCAGTACGTC. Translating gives CASSPGTYPYEQYV.

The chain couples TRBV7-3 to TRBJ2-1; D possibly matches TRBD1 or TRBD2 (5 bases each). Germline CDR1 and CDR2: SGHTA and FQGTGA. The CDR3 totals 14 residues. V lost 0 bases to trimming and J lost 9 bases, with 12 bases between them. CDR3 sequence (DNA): TGTGCCAGCAGCTTAACTGCAGGGAGTAGTGAGCAGTTCTTC. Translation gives CASSLTAGSSEQFF. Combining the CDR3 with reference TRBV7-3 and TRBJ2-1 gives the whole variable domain GAGVSQTPSNKVTEKGKYVELRCDPISGHTALYWYRQSLGQGPEFLIYFQGTGAADDSGLPNDRFFAVRPEGSVSTLKIQRTERGDSAVYLCASSLTAGSSEQFFGPGTRLTVL.

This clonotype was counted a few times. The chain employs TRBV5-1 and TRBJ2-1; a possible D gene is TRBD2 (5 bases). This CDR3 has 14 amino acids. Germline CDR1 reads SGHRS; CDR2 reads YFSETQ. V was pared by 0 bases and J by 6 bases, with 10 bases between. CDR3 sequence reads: CASSLDGLANEQFF. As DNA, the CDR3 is TGCGCCAGCAGCTTGGACGGCCTAGCCAATGAGCAGTTCTTC.

CDR3 DNA: TGTGCCAGTAGTACCGGACAGGGGGCCAACGTCCTGACTTTC. Amino acids: CASSTGQGANVLTF. The J gene is TRBJ2-6, the V gene TRBV19; D is possibly TRBD1 (6 bases). Between the trimmed V and J ends, which lost 4 bases and 4 bases, there was a span of 8 bases. The CDR3 covers 14 residues. Per germline, CDR1 LNHDA and CDR2 SQIVND (reference sequence).